The rows below give T cell receptor beta chains drawn from one sample of a study of blood T cell repertoires in COVID-19. Profiling relied on immunoSEQ multiplex PCR, and the TCRdb table lists in-frame clones only, not all of them. The table has about 160,000 clones, 65% to 85% seen once. Material for sequencing was peripheral blood. These receptors originate from a woman aged 80 or over with active or convalescent COVID-19. Both conserved end residues are part of each CDR3.

CDR3aa | len | v_gene
CASSNRGREKLFF | 13 | TRBV6-2/TRBV6-3
CASSPRLENTGELFF | 15 | TRBV4-3
CASSLAGGQGARSNQPQHF | 19 | TRBV7-9
CASSLDGVRGTDTQYF | 16 | TRBV11-2
CASSGGTGDANYGYTF | 16 | TRBV25-1
CASRRGARLVSETQYF | 16 | TRBV27
CASSLTGPGNTIYF | 14 | TRBV25-1
CASGLGQDPRQPQHF | 15 | TRBV12-5
CASSPTGRGNEQYF | 14 | TRBV5-4
CASRQVNQPQHF | 12 | TRBV28
CASSTPRSGAGDF | 13 | TRBV6-2/TRBV6-3
CASSLRTGSGNTIYF | 15 | TRBV14
CASSPRGQGSTDTQYF | 16 | TRBV18
CASSYSRQGHQPQHF | 15 | TRBV6-5
CASSRGMEAFF | 11 | TRBV18
CASTAIVGTGGYGYTF | 16 | TRBV21-1
CASSLGLGANTGELFF | 16 | TRBV5-1
CATCTGLETQYF | 12 | TRBV5-1
CASSPLGGANEQFF | 14 | TRBV18
CAWKRGSNTEAFF | 13 | TRBV30
CAISAKGAGEQYF | 13 | TRBV10-3
CASSGQGRTEAFF | 13 | TRBV19
CASSTNRWWGRNTEAFF | 17 | TRBV7-8
CASSRLTGYMNTEAFF | 16 | TRBV7-9
CASSWTGDYGYTF | 13 | TRBV12-3/TRBV12-4
CASSLPTGEGEKLFF | 15 | TRBV6-5
CASSIGVGGSYEQYF | 15 | TRBV19
CAIRTGPTEAFF | 12 | TRBV10-3
CSVRGQGRSGELFF | 14 | TRBV29-1
CASNRGVGPPLHF | 13 | TRBV9
CASSPPKGAATEAFF | 15 | TRBV18
CASSLAFSGAGGTEAFF | 17 | TRBV7-2
CSGQGGRGYTF | 11 | TRBV20-1
CASSIMGQGSGNTIYF | 16 | TRBV19
CASSPPGSAGNQPQHF | 16 | TRBV6-6
CASSPPWDRNQPQHF | 15 | TRBV5-6
CASSGTGGVADTQYF | 15 | TRBV6-5
CASGLVTESSELFF | 14 | TRBV12-5
CASSLGRTNTGELFF | 15 | TRBV7-9
CASSPDRVRDTQYF | 14 | TRBV6-5
CASSDRGRNTEAFF | 14 | TRBV6-1
CASSPDRDLSGNTIYF | 16 | TRBV7-8
CASSSQGFPNTEAFF | 15 | TRBV7-2
CATTMDRGPYEQYF | 14 | TRBV24-1
CATTGTAGGTEAFF | 14 | TRBV6-5
CASSTDRLPEQYF | 13 | TRBV5-1
CASSEGSSVALGGYTF | 16 | TRBV6-1
CASSPGQGVKKLFF | 14 | TRBV19
CASSPTRQGYGYTF | 14 | TRBV4-3
CASRSPGVYNQPQHF | 15 | TRBV6-6
CASSPTGWYGYTF | 13 | TRBV27
CASSKYGQGEGEKLFF | 16 | TRBV7-2
CAISDLGGTAYEQYF | 15 | TRBV10-3
CASSSTGMNTEAFF | 14 | TRBV7-8
CASSFQGENNSPLHF | 15 | TRBV5-4
CASSQRSPIPTYEQYF | 16 | TRBV14